The 15 T cell receptor beta chains reported below all come from one sample, sequenced in a study of control samples from healthy donors and cancer patients. The method was immunoSEQ multiplex PCR; TCRdb's version includes in-frame clones alone and lacks a portion of them. In the table there are about 140,000 clones, about 89% of which are singletons. The specimen sequenced was blood. These receptors all come from a man aged 18 to 29 in good health.

This rearrangement joins TRBV5-1 to TRBJ2-2; D may match TRBD1 or TRBD2 (5 bases each). This CDR3 is built from 16 residues. Germline V gives CDR1 SGHRS, CDR2 YFSETQ. V was shortened by 4 bases and J by 6 bases, with 19 bases between the two germline ends. CDR3 bases: TGCGCCAGCAGCGTCCTCGGGACGATGGGCGCCGGGGAGCTGTTTTTT. It codes for CASSVLGTMGAGELFF. Variable domain in full (rest from reference TRBV5-1 and TRBJ2-2): KAGVTQTPRYLIKTRGQQVTLSCSPISGHRSVSWYQQTPGQGLQFLFEYFSETQRNKGNFPGRFSGRQFSNSRSEMNVSTLELGDSALYLCASSVLGTMGAGELFFGEGSRLTVL.

The rearrangement links TRBV7-6 to TRBJ2-7, with 12 positions matching TRBD1. The germline V gene encodes CDR1 SGHVS and CDR2 FNYEAQ. This CDR3 region has 15 residues. V was pared by 4 bases and J by 4 bases, with 5 bases of the junction left unmatched. CDR3 loop: CASSSGQGAEYEQYF. The DNA of the CDR3 is TGTGCCAGCAGCTCGGGACAGGGGGCAGAATACGAGCAGTACTTC.

This chain connects TRBV18 to TRBJ2-7; D perhaps matches TRBD2 (5 bases). Trimming shortened V by 3 bases and J by 2 bases, and 8 bases separated the two germline ends. The germline CDR1 and CDR2 sequences are KGHSH and LQKENI. The CDR3 consists of 13 residues. The CDR3 sequence: CASSPSGAYEQYF. CDR3 bases: TGTGCCAGCTCACCCAGCGGTGCCTACGAGCAGTACTTC.

The V call is TRBV6-5, the J call TRBJ1-2; 9 bases agree with TRBD1. The V and J ends lost 8 bases and 0 bases, in that order; junction bases with no gene match: 7. CDR3 length: 15 amino acids. The germline CDR1 and CDR2 sequences are MNHEY and SVGAGI. The DNA for the CDR3 is TGTGCCAGCCGGGGACAGGGATCGTCTAACTATGGCTACACCTTC. The encoded protein is CASRGQGSSNYGYTF.

The chain combines TRBV6-2 or TRBV6-3 with TRBJ2-7, with 7 bases identical to TRBD1. Germline V gives CDR1 MNHEY, CDR2 SVGEGT. The CDR3 totals 14 residues. The V gene end was trimmed by 6 bases and the J gene end by 6 bases; junction bases not matched to a gene: 11. The chain's CDR3 is CASSKTGKGAEQYF. As DNA, the CDR3 is TGTGCCAGCAGCAAAACCGGGAAGGGGGCCGAGCAGTACTTC.

The chain links TRBV29-1 to TRBJ1-4, with unresolved D. The CDR3 is made up of 13 amino acids. V lost 6 bases and J 0 bases, leaving 8 bases between the germline ends. CDR1 is SQVTM and CDR2 is ANQGSEA in the germline V gene. CDR3 sequence (DNA): TGCAGCGTCTCGCCCGCAACTAATGAAAAACTGTTTTTT. It codes for CSVSPATNEKLFF.

In its sample, this clone was seen a few times. This sequence joins TRBV5-8 and TRBJ2-7; D not certain. V lost 5 bases and J 4 bases, leaving 13 bases between the germline ends. The CDR3 has 13 residues. Germline V lookup: CDR1 SGHTS, CDR2 YDEGEE. The CDR3 coding sequence is TGTGCCAGCAGACGACGTGCGATATACGAGCAGTACTTC. This codes for CASRRRAIYEQYF.

Only one count was recorded for this clone. This sequence joins TRBV6-2 or TRBV6-3 and TRBJ2-6; D is possibly TRBD1 or TRBD2 (5 bases each). Germline CDR1 reads MNHEY; CDR2 reads SVGEGT. The length of the CDR3 is 16 residues. Trimming cost V 0 bases and J 2 bases, with 8 bases left between them. CDR3 sequence reads: CASSYSGRTGANVLTF. The CDR3 region has the DNA TGTGCCAGCAGTTACTCGGGACGGACTGGGGCCAACGTCCTGACTTTC.

The chain carries TRBV25-1 and TRBJ2-2; D uncertain. The germline V gene has CDR1 MGHDK and CDR2 SYGVNS. The length of the CDR3 is 12 residues. V lost 4 bases and J lost 5, with 5 bases in between. CDR3 amino acids: CASSGLTGELFF. CDR3 DNA sequence: TGTGCCAGCAGTGGGCTTACCGGGGAGCTGTTTTTT.

J is TRBJ1-6 and V is TRBV2; D is perhaps TRBD1 (5 bases). With 10 bases removed from V and 5 bases from J, the gap between germline ends came to 15 bases. The germline V gene encodes CDR1 SNHLY and CDR2 FYNNEI. This CDR3 region has 14 residues. The chain's CDR3 is CANRGEGNNSPLHF. In DNA form, the CDR3 reads TGTGCCAACCGAGGGGAGGGTAATAATTCACCCCTCCACTTT.

This sequence joins TRBV28 and TRBJ2-5; weak D call: TRBD2 (5 bases). This CDR3 is built from 15 residues. Trimming took off 6 bases at V and 3 bases at J, with 17 bases between the two ends. Germline V gene lookup returns CDR1 MDHEN and CDR2 SYDVKM. The CDR3 loop reads CASSPLGSTKETQYF. As DNA, the CDR3 is TGTGCCAGCAGCCCACTGGGGAGTACCAAAGAGACCCAGTACTTC.

The V gene is TRBV18, the J gene TRBJ1-2, with 10 positions matching TRBD1. The V segment lost 3 bases and the J segment 5 bases; nucleotides outside the gene matches: 3. The CDR3 spans 14 residues. Germline loops: CDR1 KGHSH, CDR2 LQKENI. The CDR3 loop is CASSPPGQGYGYTF. The CDR3 nucleotides are TGTGCCAGCTCACCTCCGGGACAGGGGTATGGCTACACCTTC.

The chain carries TRBV5-6 and TRBJ2-7; TRBD2 matches 11 bases. Trimming removed 0 bases from V and 4 bases from J; junction bases left unmatched: 3. Germline CDR1 reads SGHDT; CDR2 reads YYEEEE. The CDR3 totals 15 residues. CDR3 protein: CASSLGSSGGYEQYF. The CDR3 DNA is TGTGCCAGCAGCTTGGGGTCTAGCGGGGGGTACGAGCAGTACTTC.

The rearrangement links TRBV10-2 to TRBJ2-2, with 12 bases aligning to TRBD1. Germline trimming cut 10 bases from V and 3 bases from J; bases unmatched to any gene: 12. This CDR3 is 17 amino acids long. The germline gives CDR1 WSHSY, CDR2 SAAADI. In nucleotides, the CDR3 is TGCGCCACCAGGGGGACAGGGGGCTCCGGGGACACCGGGGAGCTGTTTTTT. Amino acid sequence: CATRGTGGSGDTGELFF.

The chain combines TRBV7-3 with TRBJ2-7, with D hard to call. The germline gives CDR1 SGHTA, CDR2 FQGTGA. Trimming pared 2 bases from V and 1 base from J, leaving 15 bases between. The CDR3 is 16 residues long. As DNA, the CDR3 is TGTGCCAGCAGCTTAGAACCTACCGTGATATCCTACGAGCAGTACTTC. This codes for CASSLEPTVISYEQYF.